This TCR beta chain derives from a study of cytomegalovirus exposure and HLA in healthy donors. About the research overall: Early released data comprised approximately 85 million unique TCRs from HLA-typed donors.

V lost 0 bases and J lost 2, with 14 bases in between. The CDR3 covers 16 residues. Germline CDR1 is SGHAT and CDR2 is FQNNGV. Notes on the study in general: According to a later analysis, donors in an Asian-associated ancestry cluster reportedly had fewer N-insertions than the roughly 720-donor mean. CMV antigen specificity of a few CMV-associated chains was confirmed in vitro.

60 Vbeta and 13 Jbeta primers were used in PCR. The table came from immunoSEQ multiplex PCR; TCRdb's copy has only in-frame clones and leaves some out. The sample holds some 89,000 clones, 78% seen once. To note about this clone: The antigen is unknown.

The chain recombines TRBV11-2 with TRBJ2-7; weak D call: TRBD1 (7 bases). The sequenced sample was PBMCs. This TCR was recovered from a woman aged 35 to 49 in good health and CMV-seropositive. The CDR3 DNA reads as TGTGCCAGCAGCTTAGAGGAGGGGGCTAGCCCCTACGAGCAGTACTTC. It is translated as CASSLEEGASPYEQYF.